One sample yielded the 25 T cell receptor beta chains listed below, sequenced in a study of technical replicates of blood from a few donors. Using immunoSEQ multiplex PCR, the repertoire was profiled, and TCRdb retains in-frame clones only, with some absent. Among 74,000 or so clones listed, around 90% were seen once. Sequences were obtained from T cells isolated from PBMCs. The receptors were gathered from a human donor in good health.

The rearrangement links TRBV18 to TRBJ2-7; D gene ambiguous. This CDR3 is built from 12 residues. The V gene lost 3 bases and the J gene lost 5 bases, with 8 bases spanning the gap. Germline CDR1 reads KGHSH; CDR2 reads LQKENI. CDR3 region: CASSPSGNEQYF. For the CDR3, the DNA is TGTGCCAGCTCACCCTCGGGTAACGAGCAGTACTTC.

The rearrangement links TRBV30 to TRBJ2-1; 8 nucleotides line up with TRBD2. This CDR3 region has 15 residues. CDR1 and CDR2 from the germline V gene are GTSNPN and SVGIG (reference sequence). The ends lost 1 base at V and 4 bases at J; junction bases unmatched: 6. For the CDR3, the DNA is TGTGCCTGGAGTGAAGCTCCTAGCGGGTACAATGAGCAGTTCTTC. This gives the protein CAWSEAPSGYNEQFF.

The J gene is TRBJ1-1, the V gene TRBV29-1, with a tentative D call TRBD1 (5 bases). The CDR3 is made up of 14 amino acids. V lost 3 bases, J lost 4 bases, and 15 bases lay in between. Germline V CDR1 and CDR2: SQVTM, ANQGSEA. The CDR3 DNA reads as TGCAGCGTTGATGGGGGGAATCCGGTCACTGAAGCTTTCTTT. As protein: CSVDGGNPVTEAFF.

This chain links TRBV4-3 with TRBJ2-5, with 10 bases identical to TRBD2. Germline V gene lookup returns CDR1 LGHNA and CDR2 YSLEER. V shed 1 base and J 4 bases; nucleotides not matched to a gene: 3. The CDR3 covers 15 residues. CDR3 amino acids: CASSQGTSGGETQYF. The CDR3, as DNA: TGCGCCAGCAGCCAAGGGACTAGCGGAGGAGAGACCCAGTACTTC.

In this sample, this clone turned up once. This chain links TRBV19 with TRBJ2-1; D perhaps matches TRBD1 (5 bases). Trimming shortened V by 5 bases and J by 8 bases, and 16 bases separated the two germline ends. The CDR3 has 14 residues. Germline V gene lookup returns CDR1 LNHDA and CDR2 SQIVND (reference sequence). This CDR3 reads CASSPIRASDEQFF. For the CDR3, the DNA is TGTGCCAGTAGTCCAATCAGGGCTTCCGATGAGCAGTTCTTC.

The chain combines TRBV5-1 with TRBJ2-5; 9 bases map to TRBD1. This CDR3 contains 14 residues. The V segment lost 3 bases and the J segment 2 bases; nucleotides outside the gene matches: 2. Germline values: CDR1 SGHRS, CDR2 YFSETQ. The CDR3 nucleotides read TGCGCCAGCAGCTGGACAGGGGATCAAGAGACCCAGTACTTC. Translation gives CASSWTGDQETQYF.

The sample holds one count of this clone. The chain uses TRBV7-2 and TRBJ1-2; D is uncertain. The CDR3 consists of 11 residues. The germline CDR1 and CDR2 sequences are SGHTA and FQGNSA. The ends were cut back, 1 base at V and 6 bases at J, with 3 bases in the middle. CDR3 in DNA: TGTGCCAGCAGCTTAGTCAATGGCTACACCTTC. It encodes CASSLVNGYTF.

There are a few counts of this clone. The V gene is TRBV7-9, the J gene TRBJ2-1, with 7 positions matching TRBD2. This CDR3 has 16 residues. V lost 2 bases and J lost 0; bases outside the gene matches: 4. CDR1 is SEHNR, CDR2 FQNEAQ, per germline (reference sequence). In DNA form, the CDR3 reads TGTGCCAGCAGCTTATCACTAGCGCCCTCCTACAATGAGCAGTTCTTC. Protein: CASSLSLAPSYNEQFF.

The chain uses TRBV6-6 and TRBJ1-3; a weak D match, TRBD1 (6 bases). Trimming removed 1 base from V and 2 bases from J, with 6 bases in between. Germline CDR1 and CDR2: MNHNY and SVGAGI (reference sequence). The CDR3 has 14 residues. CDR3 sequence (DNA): TGTGCCAGCAGTTACTGGACAGCTGGAAACACCATATATTTT. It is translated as CASSYWTAGNTIYF.

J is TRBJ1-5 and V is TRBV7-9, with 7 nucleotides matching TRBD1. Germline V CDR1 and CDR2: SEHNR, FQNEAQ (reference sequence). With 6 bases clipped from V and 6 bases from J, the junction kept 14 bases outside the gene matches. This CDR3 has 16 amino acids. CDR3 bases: TGTGCCAGCAGTCATACCGGGACAGCAGGTAGTCAGCCCCAGCATTTT. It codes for CASSHTGTAGSQPQHF.

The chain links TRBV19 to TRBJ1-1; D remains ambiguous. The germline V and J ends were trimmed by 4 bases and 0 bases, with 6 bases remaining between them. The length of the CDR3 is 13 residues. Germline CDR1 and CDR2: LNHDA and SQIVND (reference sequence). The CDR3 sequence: CASSTSVNTEAFF. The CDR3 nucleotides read TGTGCCAGTAGTACCAGTGTGAACACTGAAGCTTTCTTT.

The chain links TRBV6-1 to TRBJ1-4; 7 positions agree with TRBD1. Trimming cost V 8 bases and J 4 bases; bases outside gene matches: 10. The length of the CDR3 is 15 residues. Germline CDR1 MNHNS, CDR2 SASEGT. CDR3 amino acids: CASGGQMAYNEKLFF. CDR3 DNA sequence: TGTGCCAGCGGGGGACAGATGGCCTATAATGAAAAACTGTTTTTT.

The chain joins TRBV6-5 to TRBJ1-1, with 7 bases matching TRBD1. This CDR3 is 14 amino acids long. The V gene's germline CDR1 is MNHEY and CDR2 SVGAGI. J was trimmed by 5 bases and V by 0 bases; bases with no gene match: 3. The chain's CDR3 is CASSYSTGWTEAFF. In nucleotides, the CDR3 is TGTGCCAGCAGTTACTCGACAGGGTGGACTGAAGCTTTCTTT.

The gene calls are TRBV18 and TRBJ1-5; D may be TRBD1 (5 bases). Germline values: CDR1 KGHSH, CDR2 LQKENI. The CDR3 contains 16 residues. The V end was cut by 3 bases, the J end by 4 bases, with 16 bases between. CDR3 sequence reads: CASSPPGQGLNQPQHF. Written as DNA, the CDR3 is TGTGCCAGCTCACCTCCGGGTCAGGGACTTAATCAGCCCCAGCATTTT.

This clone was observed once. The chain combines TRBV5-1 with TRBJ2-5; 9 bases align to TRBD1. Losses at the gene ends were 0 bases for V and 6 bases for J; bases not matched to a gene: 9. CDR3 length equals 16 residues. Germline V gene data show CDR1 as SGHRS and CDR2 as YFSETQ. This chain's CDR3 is CASSLEDRGIEKTQYF. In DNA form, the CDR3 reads TGCGCCAGCAGCTTGGAGGACAGGGGTATAGAGAAGACCCAGTACTTC.

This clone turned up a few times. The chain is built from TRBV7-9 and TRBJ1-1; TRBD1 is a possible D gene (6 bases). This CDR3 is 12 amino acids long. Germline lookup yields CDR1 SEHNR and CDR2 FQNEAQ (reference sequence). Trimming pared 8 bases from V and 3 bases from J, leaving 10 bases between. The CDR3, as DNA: TGTGCCAGCCCCGAGGGGGACACTGAAGCTTTCTTT. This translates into CASPEGDTEAFF.

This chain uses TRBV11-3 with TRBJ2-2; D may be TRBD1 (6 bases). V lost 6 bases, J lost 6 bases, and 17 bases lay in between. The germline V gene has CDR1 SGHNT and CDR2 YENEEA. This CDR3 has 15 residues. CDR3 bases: TGTGCCAGCAGTGGGGGAACAGGGCCGTCCGGGGAGCTGTTTTTT. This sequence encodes CASSGGTGPSGELFF.

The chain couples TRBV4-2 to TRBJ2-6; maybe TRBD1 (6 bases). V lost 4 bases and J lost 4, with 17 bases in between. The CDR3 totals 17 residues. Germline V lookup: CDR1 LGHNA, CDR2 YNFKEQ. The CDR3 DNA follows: TGTGCCAGCAGCCTACAGGGTCCCGCCTTCGGGGCCAACGTCCTGACTTTC. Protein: CASSLQGPAFGANVLTF.

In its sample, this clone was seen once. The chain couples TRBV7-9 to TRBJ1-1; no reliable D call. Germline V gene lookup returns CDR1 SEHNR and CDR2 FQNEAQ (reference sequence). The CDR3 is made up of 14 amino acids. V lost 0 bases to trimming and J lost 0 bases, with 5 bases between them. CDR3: CASSLALLNTEAFF. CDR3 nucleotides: TGTGCCAGCAGCTTAGCTCTGTTGAACACTGAAGCTTTCTTT. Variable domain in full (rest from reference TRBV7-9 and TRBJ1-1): DTGVSQNPRHKITKRGQNVTFRCDPISEHNRLYWYRQTLGQGPEFLTYFQNEAQLEKSRLLSDRFSAERPKGSFSTLEIQRTEQGDSAMYLCASSLALLNTEAFFGQGTRLTVV.

CDR3 nucleotides: TGTGCCAGTAAACCCGGACAGGGGATGACTGAAGCTTTCTTT. Its protein product is CASKPGQGMTEAFF. V and J are TRBV19 and TRBJ1-1, with TRBD1 identical over 9 bases. CDR1 and CDR2 from the germline V gene are LNHDA and SQIVND (reference sequence). This CDR3 region has 14 residues. The V gene end was trimmed by 7 bases and the J gene end by 5 bases; junction bases not matched to a gene: 8.

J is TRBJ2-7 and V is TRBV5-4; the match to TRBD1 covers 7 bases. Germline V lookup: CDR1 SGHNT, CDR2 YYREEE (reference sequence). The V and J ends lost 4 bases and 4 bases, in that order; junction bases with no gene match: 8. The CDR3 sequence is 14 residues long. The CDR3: CASSPPGQLYEQYF. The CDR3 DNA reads TGTGCCAGCAGCCCACCGGGACAGTTATACGAGCAGTACTTC.

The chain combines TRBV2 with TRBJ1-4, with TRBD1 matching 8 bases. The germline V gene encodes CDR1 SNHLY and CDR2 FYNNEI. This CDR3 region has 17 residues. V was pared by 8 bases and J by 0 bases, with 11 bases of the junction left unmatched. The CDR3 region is CASRLDRAIATNEKLFF. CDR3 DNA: TGTGCCAGCCGATTGGACAGGGCGATTGCAACTAATGAAAAACTGTTTTTT.

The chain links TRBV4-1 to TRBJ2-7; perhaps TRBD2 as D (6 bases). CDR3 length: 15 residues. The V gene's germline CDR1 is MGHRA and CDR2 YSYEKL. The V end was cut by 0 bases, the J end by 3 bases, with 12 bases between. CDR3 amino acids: CASSQETSQIYEQYF. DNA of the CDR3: TGCGCCAGCAGCCAAGAGACTAGTCAGATCTACGAGCAGTACTTC.

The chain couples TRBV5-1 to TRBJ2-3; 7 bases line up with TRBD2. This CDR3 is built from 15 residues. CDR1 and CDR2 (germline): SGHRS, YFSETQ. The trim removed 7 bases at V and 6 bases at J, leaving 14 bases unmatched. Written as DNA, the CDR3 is TGCGCCAGCCATCGGGGCGGGAGATCAGGGGATACGCAGTATTTT. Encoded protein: CASHRGGRSGDTQYF.

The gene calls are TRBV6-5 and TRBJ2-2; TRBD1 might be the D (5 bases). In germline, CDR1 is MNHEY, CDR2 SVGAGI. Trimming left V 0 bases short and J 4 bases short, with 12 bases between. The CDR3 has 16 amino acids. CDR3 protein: CASSYSSDSPTGELFF. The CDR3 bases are TGTGCCAGCAGTTACTCGAGCGACAGCCCCACCGGGGAGCTGTTTTTT.